The present T cell receptor (beta chain) was sequenced within a study of cytomegalovirus exposure and HLA in healthy donors. Study information: In an earlier analysis, 90 million to 120 million unique TCR beta sequences were found from some 200 million T cells.

Primers included in the PCR were 60 Vbeta and 13 Jbeta primers. TCRdb's copy holds only in-frame clones and misses some; the assay was immunoSEQ multiplex PCR. The profile shows approximately 190,000 clones, more than 65% of them singletons. This receptor was identified in a man aged 45-65 years in good health and CMV-seronegative. Material for sequencing was PBMCs.

The CDR3 spells CAWSVGGTNTEAFF. The DNA of the CDR3 is TGTGCCTGGAGTGTAGGAGGGACTAACACTGAAGCTTTCTTT. The gene calls are TRBV30 and TRBJ1-1, with D perhaps TRBD1 (5 bases). Trimming removed 0 bases from V and 2 bases from J, with 10 bases in between. This CDR3 has 14 residues. Germline CDR1 and CDR2: GTSNPN and SVGIG (reference sequence).